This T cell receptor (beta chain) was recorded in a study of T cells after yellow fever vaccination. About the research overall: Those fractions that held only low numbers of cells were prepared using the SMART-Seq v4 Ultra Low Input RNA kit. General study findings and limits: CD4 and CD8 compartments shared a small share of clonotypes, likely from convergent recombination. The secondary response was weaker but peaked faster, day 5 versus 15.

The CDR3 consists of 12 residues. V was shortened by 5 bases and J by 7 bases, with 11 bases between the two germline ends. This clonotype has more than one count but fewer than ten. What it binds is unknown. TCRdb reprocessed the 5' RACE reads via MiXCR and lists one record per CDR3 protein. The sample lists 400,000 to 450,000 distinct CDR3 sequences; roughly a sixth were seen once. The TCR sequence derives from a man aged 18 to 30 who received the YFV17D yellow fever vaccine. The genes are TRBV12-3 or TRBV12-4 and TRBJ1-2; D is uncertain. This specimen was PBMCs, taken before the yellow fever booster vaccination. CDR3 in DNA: TGTGCCAGCAGTACAAACTGGGGTGGCTACACCTTC. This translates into CASSTNWGGYTF.